Following are 29 T cell receptor beta chains from one sample sequenced in a study of T cells after yellow fever vaccination. A single record per CDR3 protein comes from TCRdb applying MiXCR to the 5' RACE reads. The sample records around 310,000 distinct CDR3 sequences, 3.5% to 5% being singletons. Sequenced material: PBMCs, taken 15 days after the yellow fever booster vaccination. The receptors shown here come from a young man who received the YFV17D yellow fever vaccine.

This clonotype was picked up a small number of times. The J gene is TRBJ2-7, the V gene TRBV7-2; D uncertain. CDR1 is SGHTA and CDR2 is FQGNSA in the germline V gene. There are 13 residues in the CDR3. Trimming removed 3 bases from V and 4 bases from J, with 10 bases in between. CDR3 region: CASSFDKIYEQYV. CDR3 nucleotide sequence: TGTGCCAGCAGCTTTGACAAAATTTACGAGCAGTACGTC.

The genes are TRBV3-1 and TRBJ1-2; D is unresolved. Germline V gene lookup returns CDR1 LGHDT and CDR2 YNNKEL (reference sequence). The CDR3 has 15 amino acids. V lost 0 bases, J lost 7 bases, and 15 bases lay in between. The DNA for the CDR3 is TGTGCCAGCAGCCAAGATCTGCTTGGGAGCTCTGGCTACACCTTC. Protein product: CASSQDLLGSSGYTF. Full variable domain (outside the CDR3, taken from reference TRBV3-1 and TRBJ1-2): DTAVSQTPKYLVTQMGNDKSIKCEQNLGHDTMYWYKQDSKKFLKIMFSYNNKELIINETVPNRFSPKSPDKAHLNLHINSLELGDSAVYFCASSQDLLGSSGYTFGSGTRLTVV.

The chain has TRBV13 and TRBJ1-6; D unclear. V dropped 1 base and J dropped 9 bases, with 4 bases sitting between them. CDR3 size: 12 residues. Germline assignment: CDR1 PRHDT and CDR2 FYEKMQ (reference sequence). CDR3 DNA: TGTGCCAGCAGCTTAGAGAGTTCACCCCTCCACTTT. Translation gives CASSLESSPLHF. Looking up the rest from reference TRBV13 and TRBJ1-6 gives the full variable domain: AAGVIQSPRHLIKEKRETATLKCYPIPRHDTVYWYQQGPGQDPQFLISFYEKMQSDKGSIPDRFSAQQFSDYHSELNMSSLELGDSALYFCASSLESSPLHFGNGTRLTVT.

This chain's CDR3 is CASSLSGTPNTEAFF. CDR3 sequence (DNA): TGCGCCAGCAGCTTGTCCGGGACACCGAACACTGAAGCTTTCTTT. The gene calls are TRBV5-1 and TRBJ1-1; a weak D match, TRBD1 (6 bases). Between the trimmed V and J ends, which lost 1 base and 1 base, there was a span of 11 bases. The CDR3 totals 15 residues. The germline CDR1 and CDR2 sequences are SGHRS and YFSETQ.

This chain uses TRBV7-2 with TRBJ1-1; 7 bases align to TRBD1. The CDR3 length is 15 residues. Trimming cost V 5 bases and J 1 base; bases outside gene matches: 7. CDR1 is SGHTA and CDR2 is FQGNSA in the germline V gene. CDR3 in amino acids: CASSPTGAWNTEAFF. For the CDR3, the DNA is TGTGCCAGCAGCCCTACAGGGGCTTGGAACACTGAAGCTTTCTTT.

There are many counts of this clonotype. The chain joins TRBV29-1 to TRBJ2-1; 8 bases are shared with TRBD1. The ends lost 3 bases at V and 12 bases at J; junction bases unmatched: 7. CDR3 length: 12 residues. From germline, CDR1 is SQVTM and CDR2 ANQGSEA. In DNA form, the CDR3 reads TGCAGCGTTGAGCGGACAGGGAATTTGCAGTTCTTC. Its translation: CSVERTGNLQFF.

This clonotype was picked up many times. The chain recombines TRBV5-1 with TRBJ2-7; TRBD1 matches at 7 bases. CDR3 size: 15 residues. From germline, CDR1 is SGHRS and CDR2 YFSETQ. V trimming: 3 bases; J trimming: 2 bases; junction bases outside the gene matches: 8. The CDR3 protein is CASSYDPTGPYEQYF. The CDR3 DNA is TGCGCCAGCAGCTACGACCCGACAGGGCCCTACGAGCAGTACTTC.

The table lists this clonotype with many counts. J is TRBJ1-1 and V is TRBV27; D ambiguous. CDR1 MNHEY and CDR2 SMNVEV come from the germline V gene (reference sequence). V lost 3 bases to trimming and J lost 4 bases, with 18 bases between them. The CDR3 covers 16 residues. This chain's CDR3 is CASSFYRTSWGTEAFF. The CDR3 DNA is TGTGCCAGCAGTTTTTATAGGACGAGCTGGGGCACTGAAGCTTTCTTT.

This clonotype was detected ten times or more. V and J are TRBV29-1 and TRBJ1-1; tentative D call: TRBD1 (6 bases). Germline V gene lookup returns CDR1 SQVTM and CDR2 ANQGSEA. V was shortened by 7 bases and J by 1 base, with 10 bases between the two germline ends. The CDR3 has 12 residues. Here the CDR3 reads CSATTGNTEAFF. The CDR3 coding sequence is TGCAGCGCAACGACAGGGAACACTGAAGCTTTCTTT.

This clonotype was counted many times. V and J are TRBV6-2 or TRBV6-3 and TRBJ2-2; possibly TRBD1 for D (5 bases). The CDR3 runs to 16 residues. Germline assignment: CDR1 MNHEY and CDR2 SVGEGT. The germline V and J ends were trimmed by 2 bases and 0 bases, with 10 bases remaining between them. The CDR3 nucleotides are TGTGCCAGCAGTTACAAAGGGGCCGCGAACACCGGGGAGCTGTTTTTT. It translates to CASSYKGAANTGELFF.

This clonotype was observed many times. Possible read error: a much larger clone is one base away. The rearrangement uses TRBV12-3 or TRBV12-4 and TRBJ1-1; tentative D call: TRBD1 (5 bases). Trimming left V 1 base short and J 6 bases short, with 9 bases between. This CDR3 region has 13 residues. CDR3 loop: CASSLEGYAEAFF. CDR3 coding DNA: TGTGCCAGCAGTTTAGAGGGGTACGCTGAAGCTTTCTTT.

The V call is TRBV12-3 or TRBV12-4, the J call TRBJ2-2; no reliable D call. Trimming pared 2 bases from V and 7 bases from J, leaving 8 bases between. CDR3 size: 13 residues. CDR3 nucleotides: TGTGCCAGCAGTTTACGTCAACACGGGGAGCTGTTTTTT. It encodes CASSLRQHGELFF.

This clonotype appeared many times. This chain joins TRBV6-5 and TRBJ1-5; D is ambiguous. Trimming shortened V by 5 bases and J by 4 bases, and 9 bases separated the two germline ends. This CDR3 has 13 amino acids. Germline CDR1 reads MNHEY; CDR2 reads SVGAGI. The CDR3 nucleotides read TGTGCCAGCAGTCCCCCGGGGAATCAGCCCCAGCATTTT. Protein product: CASSPPGNQPQHF.

Only a few counts were recorded for this clonotype. The chain is built from TRBV7-2 and TRBJ2-5; 10 bases agree with TRBD2. Looked up from germline, CDR1 is SGHTA and CDR2 is FQGNSA. With 5 bases clipped from V and 13 bases from J, the junction kept 10 bases outside the gene matches. CDR3 length equals 13 residues. CDR3 amino acids: CASSPSGGRIGYF. The CDR3 DNA reads as TGTGCCAGCAGCCCTAGCGGGGGACGGATTGGGTACTTC.

This clonotype was picked up many times. As DNA, the CDR3 is TGTGCCAGCAGGGGGCAATCAGATACGCAGTATTTT. Its protein product is CASRGQSDTQYF. The rearrangement links TRBV7-2 to TRBJ2-3, with a possible D match to TRBD1 (5 bases). This CDR3 contains 12 residues. CDR1 is SGHTA and CDR2 is FQGNSA in the germline V gene. V gave up 6 bases and J gave up 4 bases, with 8 bases separating them.

This clonotype was counted a few times. J is TRBJ2-7 and V is TRBV24-1; D is possibly TRBD2 (5 bases). CDR3 length equals 15 residues. Per the germline V gene, CDR1 is KGHDR and CDR2 is SFDVKD. Trimming took 9 bases from V and 2 from J, leaving 19 bases between them. CDR3 in amino acids: CATWPDKAGTYEQYF. The DNA for the CDR3 is TGTGCCACCTGGCCCGATAAGGCCGGGACCTACGAGCAGTACTTC.

This clonotype was observed many times. The rearrangement joins TRBV7-9 to TRBJ1-2; D gene uncertain. The ends were cut back, 0 bases at V and 5 bases at J, with 7 bases in the middle. Per the germline V gene, CDR1 is SEHNR and CDR2 is FQNEAQ (reference sequence). The CDR3 loop spans 13 amino acids. CDR3 amino acids: CASSLAREYGYTF. DNA of the CDR3: TGTGCCAGCAGCTTAGCGCGGGAATATGGCTACACCTTC.

The chain links TRBV18 to TRBJ2-7; TRBD1 is a possible D gene (5 bases). The V gene's germline CDR1 is KGHSH and CDR2 LQKENI. V was trimmed by 6 bases and J by 0 bases, leaving 12 bases between them. This CDR3 has 14 amino acids. In DNA, the CDR3 is TGTGCCAGCTCTCTCGCGACAGCCTCCTACGAGCAGTACTTC. Translated, it gives CASSLATASYEQYF.

This clonotype was observed at least ten times. This CDR3 is CASSYSSQNQYSNQPQHF. CDR3 sequence (DNA): TGTGCCAGCAGTTACTCGTCGCAGAATCAGTATAGCAATCAGCCCCAGCATTTT. The genes are TRBV6-2 or TRBV6-3 and TRBJ1-5; D ambiguous. CDR1 MNHEY and CDR2 SVGEGT come from the germline V gene. The V end was cut by 0 bases, the J end by 0 bases, with 15 bases between. There are 18 residues in the CDR3.

The table lists this clonotype with a few counts. V and J are TRBV29-1 and TRBJ1-2; D gene uncertain. The CDR3 runs to 14 residues. Between the trimmed V and J ends, which lost 3 bases and 4 bases, there was a span of 15 bases. CDR1 and CDR2 (germline): SQVTM, ANQGSEA. The CDR3 bases are TGCAGCGTTGATCCCCGGGAGTTTTCCTATGGCTACACCTTC. Amino acid sequence: CSVDPREFSYGYTF.

This clonotype was seen many times. V is TRBV5-1 and J is TRBJ1-6; 9 bases map to TRBD1. Germline CDR1 SGHRS, CDR2 YFSETQ. The CDR3 runs to 16 residues. J gave up 8 bases and V 4 bases, and 10 bases lay outside the gene matches. The CDR3 here is CASSPRDRAEYSPLHF. The CDR3 DNA is TGCGCCAGCAGCCCCCGGGACAGGGCGGAATATTCACCCCTCCACTTT.

Many counts were recorded for this clonotype. The chain links TRBV6-5 to TRBJ1-1; D remains ambiguous. V was trimmed by 6 bases and J by 0 bases, leaving 8 bases between them. The CDR3 has 13 amino acids. Germline-derived CDR1 and CDR2 are MNHEY and SVGAGI. The chain's CDR3 is CASRRTMNTEAFF. In nucleotides, the CDR3 is TGTGCCAGCAGGCGGACCATGAACACTGAAGCTTTCTTT.

This clonotype was picked up many times. J is TRBJ1-4 and V is TRBV5-1; no definite D call. The CDR3 consists of 15 residues. Looked up from germline, CDR1 is SGHRS and CDR2 is YFSETQ. The V end lost 0 bases, the J end lost 0 bases, and 6 bases lay between the germline ends. CDR3: CASSLAVATNEKLFF. CDR3 DNA sequence: TGCGCCAGCAGCTTGGCCGTCGCAACTAATGAAAAACTGTTTTTT.

This clonotype was detected ten times or more. The rearrangement uses TRBV12-3 or TRBV12-4 and TRBJ1-2; TRBD1 matches 10 bases. The CDR3 contains 15 residues. V lost 5 bases to trimming and J lost 4 bases; unmatched junction nucleotides: 7. The CDR3 loop is CASSPQTGGGYGYTF. The CDR3, as DNA: TGTGCCAGCAGTCCCCAGACAGGGGGCGGCTATGGCTACACCTTC.

This chain links TRBV5-1 with TRBJ2-7; D possibly corresponds to TRBD1 (6 bases). V was trimmed by 4 bases and J by 4 bases, leaving 12 bases between them. There are 13 residues in the CDR3. Germline V gene sequence: CDR1 SGHRS, CDR2 YFSETQ. CDR3 residues: CASSTGQTYEQYF. The DNA for the CDR3 is TGCGCCAGCAGCACCGGACAGACGTACGAGCAGTACTTC.

In this sample, this clonotype turned up many times. The rearrangement uses TRBV27 and TRBJ2-7; 7 positions agree with TRBD1. The V and J ends lost 8 bases and 0 bases, in that order; junction bases with no gene match: 10. This CDR3 is 15 amino acids long. Germline assignment: CDR1 MNHEY and CDR2 SMNVEV (reference sequence). The CDR3 DNA is TGTGCCAGCCGATCTCCCCACAGGGGCTCCTACGAGCAGTACTTC. It specifies CASRSPHRGSYEQYF.

This clonotype was detected many times. The chain recombines TRBV5-1 with TRBJ1-3; D is unclear. The germline gives CDR1 SGHRS, CDR2 YFSETQ. This CDR3 is built from 14 residues. Trimming stripped 5 bases from V and 10 bases from J, with 19 bases between. Here the CDR3 reads CASRMGVRDATIYF. As DNA, the CDR3 is TGCGCCAGCAGGATGGGAGTTCGAGACGCGACCATATATTTT.

This clonotype was observed at least ten times. This chain's CDR3 is CSAREGTDHYEQYV. The CDR3 DNA is TGCAGTGCAAGAGAGGGGACAGACCATTACGAGCAGTACGTC. The chain employs TRBV20-1 and TRBJ2-7, with 7 positions matching TRBD1. Germline loops: CDR1 DFQATT, CDR2 SNEGSKA (reference sequence). The CDR3 has 14 residues.

This clonotype appeared many times. The V and J genes are TRBV4-1 and TRBJ1-2; D perhaps matches TRBD1 (5 bases). The CDR3 is 15 residues long. CDR1 is MGHRA, CDR2 YSYEKL, per germline. Trimming removed 3 bases from V and 2 bases from J, with 13 bases in between. CDR3 in amino acids: CASSQTTETNYGYTF. CDR3 nucleotide sequence: TGCGCCAGCAGCCAGACGACAGAGACCAACTATGGCTACACCTTC.